This T cell receptor beta chain was identified during a study of blood T cells in healthy people across ages. Trimming took off 1 base at V and 7 bases at J, with 14 bases between the two ends. The CDR3 runs 15 residues. Germline V CDR1 and CDR2: MGHRA, YSYEKL. It was with a sample-barcoded 5' primer and a J-beta primer mix that a second PCR of roughly 7 to 12 cycles was run. From the 5' RACE reads, TCRdb called clonotypes with MiXCR, one entry per CDR3 protein. The sample lists 700,000 to 850,000 distinct CDR3 sequences; roughly 50% were seen once. This clonotype was counted only a few times. The sample comprised blood. This clonotype was sampled from a man at least 80 years old in good health. The gene calls are TRBV4-1 and TRBJ1-5; D is unclear. The CDR3 protein is CASSQVVVGSQPQHF. CDR3 in DNA: TGCGCCAGCAGCCAAGTAGTAGTGGGAAGCCAGCCCCAGCATTTT.